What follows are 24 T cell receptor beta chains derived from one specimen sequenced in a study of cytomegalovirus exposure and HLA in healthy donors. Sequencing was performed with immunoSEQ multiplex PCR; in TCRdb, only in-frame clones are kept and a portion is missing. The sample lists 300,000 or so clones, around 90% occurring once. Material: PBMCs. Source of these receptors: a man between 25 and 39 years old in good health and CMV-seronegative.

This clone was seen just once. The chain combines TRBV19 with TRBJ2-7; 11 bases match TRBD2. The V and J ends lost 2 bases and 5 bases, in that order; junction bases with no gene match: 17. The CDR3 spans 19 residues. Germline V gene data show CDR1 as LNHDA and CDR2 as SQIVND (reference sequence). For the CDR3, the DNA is TGTGCCAGTAGTATAATCTTACTGCGGCTAGCGGGGGGCCCCCACGAGCAGTACTTC. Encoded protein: CASSIILLRLAGGPHEQYF.

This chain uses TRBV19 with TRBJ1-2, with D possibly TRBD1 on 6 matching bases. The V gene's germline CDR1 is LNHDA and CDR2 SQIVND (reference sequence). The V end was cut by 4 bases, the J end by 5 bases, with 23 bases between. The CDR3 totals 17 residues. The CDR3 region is CASSTGDPRGWEYGYTF. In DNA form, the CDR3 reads TGTGCCAGTAGTACAGGGGACCCCCGAGGATGGGAGTATGGCTACACCTTC.

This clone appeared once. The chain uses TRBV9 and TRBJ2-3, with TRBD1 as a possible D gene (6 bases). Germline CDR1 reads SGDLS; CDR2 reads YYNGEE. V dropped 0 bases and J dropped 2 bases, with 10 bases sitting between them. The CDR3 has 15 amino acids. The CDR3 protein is CASSVGQGYTDTQYF. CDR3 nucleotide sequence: TGTGCCAGCAGCGTAGGCCAGGGGTACACAGATACGCAGTATTTT.

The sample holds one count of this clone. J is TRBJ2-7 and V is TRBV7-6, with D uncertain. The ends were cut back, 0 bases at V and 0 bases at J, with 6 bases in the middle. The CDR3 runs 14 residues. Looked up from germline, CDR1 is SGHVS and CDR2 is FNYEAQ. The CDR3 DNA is TGTGCCAGCAGCTTAGCCAGGAACTCCTACGAGCAGTACTTC. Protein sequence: CASSLARNSYEQYF.

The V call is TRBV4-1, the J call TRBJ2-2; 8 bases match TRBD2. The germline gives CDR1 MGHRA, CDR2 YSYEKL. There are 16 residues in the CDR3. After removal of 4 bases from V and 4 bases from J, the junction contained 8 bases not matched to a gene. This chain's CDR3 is CASSPGSSGGTGELFF. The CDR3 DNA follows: TGCGCCAGCAGCCCCGGGTCCAGCGGGGGCACCGGGGAGCTGTTTTTT.

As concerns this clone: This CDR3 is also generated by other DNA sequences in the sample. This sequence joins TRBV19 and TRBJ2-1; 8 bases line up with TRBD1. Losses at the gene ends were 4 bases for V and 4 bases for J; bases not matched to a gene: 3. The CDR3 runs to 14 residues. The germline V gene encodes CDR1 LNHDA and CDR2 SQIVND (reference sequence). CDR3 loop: CASSRQGAYNEQFF. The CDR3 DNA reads TGTGCCAGTAGTAGGCAGGGGGCATACAATGAGCAGTTCTTC.

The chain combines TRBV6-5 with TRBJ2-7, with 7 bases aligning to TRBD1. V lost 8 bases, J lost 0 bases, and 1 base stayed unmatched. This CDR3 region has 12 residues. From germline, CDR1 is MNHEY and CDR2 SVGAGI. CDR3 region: CASGTDSYEQYF. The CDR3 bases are TGTGCCAGCGGGACAGACTCCTACGAGCAGTACTTC.

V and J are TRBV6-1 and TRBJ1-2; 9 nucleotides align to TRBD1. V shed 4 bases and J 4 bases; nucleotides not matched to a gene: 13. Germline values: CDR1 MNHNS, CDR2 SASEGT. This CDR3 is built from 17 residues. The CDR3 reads CASSGRTGASGGYGYTF. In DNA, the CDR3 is TGTGCCAGCAGTGGACGGACAGGGGCAAGCGGCGGCTATGGCTACACCTTC.

In DNA, the CDR3 is TGTGCCAGTAGTATAGCCAGGGGGAACTATGGCTACACCTTC. Translated, it gives CASSIARGNYGYTF. V gene TRBV19 combines with J gene TRBJ1-2, with 7 positions matching TRBD1. CDR1 is LNHDA and CDR2 is SQIVND in the germline V gene (reference sequence). V dropped 1 base and J dropped 2; count of bases not matched to a gene: 1. The length of the CDR3 is 14 residues.

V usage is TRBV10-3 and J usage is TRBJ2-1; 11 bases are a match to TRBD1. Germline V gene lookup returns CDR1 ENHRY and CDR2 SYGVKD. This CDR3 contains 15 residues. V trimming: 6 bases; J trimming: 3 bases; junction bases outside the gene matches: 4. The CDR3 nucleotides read TGTGCCATCAGCTTGGACAGGGGGCTCTACAATGAGCAGTTCTTC. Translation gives CAISLDRGLYNEQFF.

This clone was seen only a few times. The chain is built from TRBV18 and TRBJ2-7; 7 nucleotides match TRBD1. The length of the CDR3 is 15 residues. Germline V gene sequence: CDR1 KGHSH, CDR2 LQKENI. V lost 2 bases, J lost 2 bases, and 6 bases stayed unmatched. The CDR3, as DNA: TGTGCCAGCTCACCATCACAGGGGATCGCCTACGAGCAGTACTTC. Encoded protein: CASSPSQGIAYEQYF.

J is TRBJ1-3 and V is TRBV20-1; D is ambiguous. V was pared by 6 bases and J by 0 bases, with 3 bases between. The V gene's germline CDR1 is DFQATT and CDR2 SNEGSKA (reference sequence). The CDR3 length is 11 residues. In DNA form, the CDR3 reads TGCAGTGCCCACTCTGGAAACACCATATATTTT. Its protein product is CSAHSGNTIYF.

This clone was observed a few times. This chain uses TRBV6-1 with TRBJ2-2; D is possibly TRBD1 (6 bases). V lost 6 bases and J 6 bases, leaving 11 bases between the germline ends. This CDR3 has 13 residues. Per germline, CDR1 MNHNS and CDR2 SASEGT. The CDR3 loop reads CASRVTGPGELFF. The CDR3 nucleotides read TGTGCCAGCAGGGTTACAGGGCCCGGGGAGCTGTTTTTT.

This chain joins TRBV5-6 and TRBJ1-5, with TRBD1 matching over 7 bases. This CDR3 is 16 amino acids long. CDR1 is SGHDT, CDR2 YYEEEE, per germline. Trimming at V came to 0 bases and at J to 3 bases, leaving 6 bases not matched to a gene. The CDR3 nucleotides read TGTGCCAGCAGCTTGGGGCAGGGGGAAATCAATCAGCCCCAGCATTTT. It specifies CASSLGQGEINQPQHF.

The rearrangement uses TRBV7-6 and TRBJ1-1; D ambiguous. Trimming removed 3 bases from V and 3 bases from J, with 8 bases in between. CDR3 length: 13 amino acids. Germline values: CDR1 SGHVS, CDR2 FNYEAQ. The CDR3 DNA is TGTGCCAGCAGCTTGTCGAGAGACACTGAAGCTTTCTTT. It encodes CASSLSRDTEAFF.

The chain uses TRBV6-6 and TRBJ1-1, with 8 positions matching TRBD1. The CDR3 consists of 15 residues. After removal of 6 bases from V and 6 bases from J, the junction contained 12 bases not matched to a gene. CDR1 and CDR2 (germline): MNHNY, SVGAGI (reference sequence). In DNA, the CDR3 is TGTGCCAGCAGCCCCCCGACAGGGGCTCCCTCTGAAGCTTTCTTT. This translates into CASSPPTGAPSEAFF.

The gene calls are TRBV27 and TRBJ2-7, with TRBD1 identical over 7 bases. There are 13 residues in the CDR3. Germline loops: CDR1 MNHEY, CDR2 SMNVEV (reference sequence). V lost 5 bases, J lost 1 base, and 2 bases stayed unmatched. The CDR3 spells CASSRGQSYEQYF. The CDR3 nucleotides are TGTGCCAGCAGTCGGGGACAGTCCTACGAGCAGTACTTC.

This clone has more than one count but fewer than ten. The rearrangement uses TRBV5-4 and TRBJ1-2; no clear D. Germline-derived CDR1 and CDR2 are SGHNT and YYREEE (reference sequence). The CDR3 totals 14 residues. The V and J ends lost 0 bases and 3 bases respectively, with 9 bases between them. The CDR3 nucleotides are TGTGCCAGCAGCTTGGGATGGGGAGACTATGGCTACACCTTC. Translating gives CASSLGWGDYGYTF.

The CDR3 spells CATSRARDRVDSPLHF. The CDR3 coding sequence is TGTGCCACCAGCAGAGCCCGGGACAGGGTAGATTCACCCCTCCACTTT. V usage is TRBV15 and J usage is TRBJ1-6; TRBD1 matches at 9 bases. The ends lost 1 base at V and 8 bases at J; junction bases unmatched: 6. Germline CDR1 is LNHNV and CDR2 is YYDKDF (reference sequence). The CDR3 is 16 residues long.

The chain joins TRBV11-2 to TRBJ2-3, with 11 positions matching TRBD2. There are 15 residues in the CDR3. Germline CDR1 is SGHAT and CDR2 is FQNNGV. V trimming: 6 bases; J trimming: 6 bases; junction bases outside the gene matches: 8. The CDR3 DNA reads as TGTGCCAGCAGTTCCCCTAGCGGGGGGCGGGATACGCAGTATTTT. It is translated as CASSSPSGGRDTQYF.

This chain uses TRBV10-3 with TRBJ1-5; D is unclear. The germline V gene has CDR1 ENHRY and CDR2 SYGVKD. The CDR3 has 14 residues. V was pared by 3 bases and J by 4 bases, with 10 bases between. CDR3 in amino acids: CAISDLSGNQPQHF. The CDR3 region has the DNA TGTGCCATCAGTGATTTGTCAGGTAATCAGCCCCAGCATTTT.

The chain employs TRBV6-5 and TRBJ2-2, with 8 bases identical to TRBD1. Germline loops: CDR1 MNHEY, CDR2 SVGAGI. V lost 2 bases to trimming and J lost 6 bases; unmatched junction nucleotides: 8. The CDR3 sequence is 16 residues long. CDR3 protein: CASSYVTGGNAGELFF. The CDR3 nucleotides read TGTGCCAGCAGTTACGTCACAGGGGGTAATGCCGGGGAGCTGTTTTTT.

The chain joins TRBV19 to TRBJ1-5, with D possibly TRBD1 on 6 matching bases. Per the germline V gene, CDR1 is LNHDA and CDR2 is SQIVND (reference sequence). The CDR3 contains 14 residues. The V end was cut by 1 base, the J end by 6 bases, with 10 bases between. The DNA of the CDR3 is TGTGCCAGTAGTATAGGGGGGCGCGGTCAGCCCCAGCATTTT. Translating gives CASSIGGRGQPQHF.

The CDR3 reads CASSFESNPGNTIYF. In DNA, the CDR3 is TGTGCCAGCAGCTTCGAGAGTAATCCTGGAAACACCATATATTTT. The rearrangement joins TRBV7-9 to TRBJ1-3; no definite D call. V lost 3 bases and J 2 bases, leaving 11 bases between the germline ends. Germline lookup yields CDR1 SEHNR and CDR2 FQNEAQ (reference sequence). The CDR3 covers 15 residues.